Following are 13 T cell receptor beta chains from one sample sequenced in a study of T-cell memory formation after mild COVID-19. In TCRdb, the 5' RACE reads were re-called with MiXCR into one record per CDR3 protein. The profile shows approximately 350,000 distinct CDR3 sequences, 10% to 15% of them singletons. Sequencing was done on a sample of PBMCs or a T cell subset sorted from them (not recorded which). These receptors were taken from a man between 18 and 29 years old who had mild COVID-19 (a few samples of this study predate the infection). Cell type and time point are not known.

The table lists this clonotype with a few counts. J is TRBJ1-2 and V is TRBV29-1, with a tentative D call TRBD1 (5 bases). Trimming removed 4 bases from V and 4 bases from J, with 19 bases in between. The CDR3 has 15 residues. Germline CDR1 reads SQVTM; CDR2 reads ANQGSEA. In DNA form, the CDR3 reads TGCAGCGTTGTAAGGCAGGGAAGGGGAGCCTATGGCTACACCTTC. This translates into CSVVRQGRGAYGYTF.

The chain recombines TRBV21-1 with TRBJ1-2; whether TRBD1, the table's D call, matches the DNA was not checked. TRBV21-1 is reported as a pseudogene. This CDR3 contains 13 residues. CDR3 in DNA: TGTGCCAGCAGCCCCACCGGGGGCCATGGCTACACCTTC. It specifies CASSPTGGHGYTF.

This clonotype was seen only a few times. The chain has TRBV6-5 and TRBJ1-5, with TRBD1 matching 7 bases. Germline loops: CDR1 MNHEY, CDR2 SVGAGI. Germline trimming cut 2 bases from V and 9 bases from J; bases unmatched to any gene: 7. The CDR3 is 14 residues long. The CDR3, as DNA: TGTGCCAGCAGTTACGGGGACAGTACCTCGCCCCAGCATTTT. Translation gives CASSYGDSTSPQHF.

This clonotype appeared a few times. The V gene is TRBV3-1, the J gene TRBJ2-7; D not certain. The V and J ends lost 0 bases and 3 bases respectively, with 12 bases between them. The CDR3 runs to 15 residues. CDR1 is LGHDT and CDR2 is YNNKEL in the germline V gene (reference sequence). In nucleotides, the CDR3 is TGTGCCAGCAGCCAAGAGGCCTACCCTAACTACGAGCAGTACTTC. Amino acids: CASSQEAYPNYEQYF.

This clonotype came up a few times. J is TRBJ2-1 and V is TRBV7-3; TRBD2 is a possible D gene (5 bases). CDR1 is SGHTA, CDR2 FQGTGA, per germline. CDR3 length: 15 amino acids. Trimming took 5 bases from V and 5 from J, leaving 16 bases between them. The CDR3 is CASSADSTLDNEQFF. CDR3 sequence (DNA): TGTGCCAGCAGCGCGGACTCGACATTGGACAATGAGCAGTTCTTC.

This clonotype occurred a few times. This chain connects TRBV7-2 to TRBJ2-5; D could derive from TRBD1 or TRBD2 (5 bases each). CDR1 and CDR2 from the germline V gene are SGHTA and FQGNSA. This CDR3 region has 14 residues. Between the trimmed V and J ends, which lost 5 bases and 7 bases, there was a span of 17 bases. The CDR3 here is CASSTEAGAGTQYF. The CDR3 DNA follows: TGTGCCAGCAGCACCGAAGCCGGGGCGGGGACCCAGTACTTC.

The chain combines TRBV27 with TRBJ1-6; D gene uncertain. The CDR3 covers 14 residues. V was shortened by 5 bases and J by 8 bases, with 13 bases between the two germline ends. The germline V gene has CDR1 MNHEY and CDR2 SMNVEV (reference sequence). CDR3 region: CASSPLIFDSPLHF. The CDR3 nucleotides are TGTGCCAGCAGTCCCCTCATTTTCGATTCACCCCTCCACTTT.

This clonotype was observed a handful of times. The V gene is TRBV5-6, the J gene TRBJ2-2, with a tentative D call TRBD1 (6 bases). There are 14 residues in the CDR3. Trimming left V 0 bases short and J 6 bases short, with 9 bases between. Germline CDR1 reads SGHDT; CDR2 reads YYEEEE. CDR3 in DNA: TGTGCCAGCAGCTTGGAAACAGGGTCCGGGGAGCTGTTTTTT. Encoded protein: CASSLETGSGELFF.

This clonotype was seen only a few times. This chain uses TRBV6-2 or TRBV6-3 with TRBJ2-1; perhaps TRBD1 as D (5 bases). Germline CDR1 reads MNHEY; CDR2 reads SVGEGT. The CDR3 has 14 residues. V shed 1 base and J shed 7 bases, with 11 bases lying between them. The CDR3 loop reads CASSYWAGSNEQFF. CDR3 coding DNA: TGTGCCAGCAGTTACTGGGCAGGGTCGAATGAGCAGTTCTTC.

V and J are TRBV20-1 and TRBJ1-5; D may be TRBD1 (6 bases). CDR1 is DFQATT, CDR2 SNEGSKA, per germline (reference sequence). Deletions cut 7 bases from V and 2 bases from J, with 18 bases between. The CDR3 spans 15 residues. This chain's CDR3 is CSVKHGGGGNQPQHF. The CDR3 DNA sequence: TGCAGTGTTAAGCACGGGGGCGGTGGCAATCAGCCCCAGCATTTT.

This clonotype was found a few times. The rearrangement uses TRBV12-3 or TRBV12-4 and TRBJ1-2, with D uncertain. V lost 6 bases and J 3 bases, leaving 14 bases between the germline ends. The CDR3 spans 14 residues. CDR3 amino acids: CASRETVMDYGYTF. DNA of the CDR3: TGTGCCAGCAGGGAGACCGTGATGGACTATGGCTACACCTTC.

There are a few counts of this clonotype. This chain joins TRBV12-3 or TRBV12-4 and TRBJ1-6, with 12 bases fitting TRBD1. The V and J ends lost 5 bases and 10 bases, in that order; junction bases with no gene match: 9. This CDR3 has 16 residues. The CDR3, as DNA: TGTGCCAGCAGTCCGTTTCCGGGACAGGGGGCATCACCCCTCCACTTT. It translates to CASSPFPGQGASPLHF.

This clonotype was picked up a small number of times. The rearrangement links TRBV2 to TRBJ1-1; D is possibly TRBD1 (6 bases). CDR1 is SNHLY and CDR2 is FYNNEI in the germline V gene. Trimming stripped 6 bases from V and 5 bases from J, with 13 bases between. The CDR3 totals 13 residues. The CDR3 DNA reads TGTGCCAGCAGAACAAGGGGGGATACTGAAGCTTTCTTT. This codes for CASRTRGDTEAFF.